This TCR beta chain was recorded in a study of early T cells in non-severe SARS-CoV-2 infection. With regard to this clonotype: A junction boundary mismatches the germline segment, possibly from a read error.

This CDR3 is 13 amino acids long. In germline, CDR1 is LGHDT, CDR2 YNNKEL (reference sequence). TCRdb called the 5' RACE reads again in MiXCR, with one record for every CDR3 protein. The table has about 36,000 distinct CDR3 sequences, approximately 6.6% seen once. V is TRBV3-1 and J is TRBJ2-1, with unresolved D. The sequence was collected from an adult who was a healthcare worker with PCR-confirmed SARS-CoV-2 infection or an uninfected control (not recorded which). The sequenced sample was whole blood, obtained at baseline. Here the CDR3 reads CASSQETWTAWSF. CDR3 coding DNA: TGTGCCAGCAGCCAAGAGACTTGGACCGCTTGGTCTTTC.